These T cell receptor beta chains were read from a single sample in a study of vaccination and CD4 T cells after COVID-19. TCRdb re-called the PCR reads through MiXCR, storing one row per CDR3 protein. This table has about 14,000 distinct CDR3 sequences, just over 55% appearing once. Antigens for these TCRs are unknown. Sequenced material: CD4+ T cells from blood, cultured in vitro. Every receptor here comes from a human donor who had recovered from COVID-19. Both conserved end residues are part of each CDR3. The D gene is left open where the match is weak. The size field is filled for only some rows; it gives once, few, many or a size class.

clone_size	v_call	j_call	d_call	cdr3_nt	cdr3_aa
.	TRBV15	TRBJ2-1	TRBD1	TGTGCCACCAGCAGAGATTATTTGTTAGGACAGGGCAATGAGCAGTTCTTC	CATSRDYLLGQGNEQFF
few	TRBV6-5	TRBJ1-1	.	TGTGCCAGCAGTTCTGGCAATATGAACACTGAAGCTTTCTTT	CASSSGNMNTEAFF
.	TRBV18	TRBJ1-5	.	TGTGCCAGCTCACCTCAAGACCCAGGTATCCGGGGTCAGCCCCAGCATTTT	CASSPQDPGIRGQPQHF
few	TRBV20-1	TRBJ2-5	TRBD2	TGCAGTGCTCCCGGACTAGCAGGCGAGACCCAGTACTTC	CSAPGLAGETQYF
.	TRBV6-2/TRBV6-3	TRBJ2-4	.	TGTGCCAGCAGCCACCAGGACGCAGCCAAAAACATTCAGTACTTC	CASSHQDAAKNIQYF
.	TRBV20-1	TRBJ2-7	.	TGCAGTGCTAGAGATGGAGGCGGTGACTCCTACGAGCAGTACTTC	CSARDGGGDSYEQYF
.	TRBV6-1	TRBJ2-3	TRBD2	TGTGCCAGCAACGAACGGGGTAGCGGGCCAGATACGCAGTATTTT	CASNERGSGPDTQYF
.	TRBV28	TRBJ2-7	TRBD2	TGTGCCAGCAGTTTACTAGCGGGAGGCGGGGGCGAGCAGTACTTC	CASSLLAGGGGEQYF
.	TRBV6-5	TRBJ2-2	TRBD2	TGTGCCAGCAGTTTGGGACTAGTTAGGGCCGGGGAGCTGTTTTTT	CASSLGLVRAGELFF
once	TRBV5-1	TRBJ2-7	TRBD2	TGCGCCAGCAAAGACGCTAGCGGGACCTACGAGCAGTACTTC	CASKDASGTYEQYF
.	TRBV10-3	TRBJ1-5	.	TGTGCCATCAGGTCTAACAGCAATCAGCCCCAGCATTTT	CAIRSNSNQPQHF
.	TRBV15	TRBJ2-3	TRBD1	TGTGCCACCAGCAGATCGGTTCAGGGGGCAGATACGCAGTATTTT	CATSRSVQGADTQYF
.	TRBV29-1	TRBJ2-1	.	TGCAGCGCTGCGACGAGGGGATCCTACAATGAGCAGTTCTTC	CSAATRGSYNEQFF
once	TRBV12-2	TRBJ1-6	.	TGTGCAAGTCGCTTAGGGTTGGGAGGGTTTAGCGCCCTCCACTTT	CASRLGLGGFSALHF
.	TRBV20-1	TRBJ2-1	.	TGCAGTGCTAGAGATGGCCGGCCCCTTTATACAAATGAGGTTGAGCAGTTCTTC	CSARDGRPLYTNEVEQFF
.	TRBV7-2	TRBJ2-1	.	TGTGCCAGCAGCTACCGTCCCAGCGGTGAGCAGTTCTTC	CASSYRPSGEQFF
few	TRBV27	TRBJ2-3	.	TGTGCCAGCAGTACGGACACAGATACGCAGTATTTT	CASSTDTDTQYF